A single sample gave rise to the 13 T cell receptor beta chains below, sequenced in a study of T cell repertoires in cytomegalovirus infection. TCRdb reprocessed the reads via MiXCR and lists one record per CDR3 protein. This sample has around 800,000 distinct CDR3 sequences; approximately 32% occur once, and the top ten carry approximately 13%. Their target antigens are unknown. The specimen was cultured CD8+ T cells from PBMCs, collected from culture after CMV antigen stimulation. Receptors originate from a human donor in good health (CMV status not recorded). Some clones in this sample may be carry-over from other donors' samples.

This chain connects TRBV7-6 to TRBJ2-7; D is unresolved. The CDR3 is made up of 15 amino acids. The germline V and J ends were trimmed by 1 base and 2 bases, with 12 bases remaining between them. Per the germline V gene, CDR1 is SGHVS and CDR2 is FNYEAQ. The CDR3 is CASSLGGLKTYEQYF. The CDR3 DNA reads as TGTGCCAGCAGCTTAGGCGGATTAAAGACCTACGAGCAGTACTTC.

This clonotype has only a few counts. The chain links TRBV19 to TRBJ1-5, with no clear D. Trimming shortened V by 1 base and J by 6 bases, and 7 bases separated the two germline ends. This CDR3 contains 13 residues. Germline V lookup: CDR1 LNHDA, CDR2 SQIVND (reference sequence). CDR3 sequence: CASSIGGIQPQHF. CDR3 nucleotide sequence: TGTGCCAGTAGTATAGGCGGGATTCAGCCCCAGCATTTT.

In this sample, this clonotype turned up a few times. This chain links TRBV7-9 with TRBJ2-3; the D gene is possibly TRBD2 (7 bases). The V gene's germline CDR1 is SEHNR and CDR2 FQNEAQ (reference sequence). The CDR3 runs 14 residues. V was clipped by 5 bases and J by 6 bases, with 15 bases between them. The CDR3 here is CASSARGARDTQYF. The CDR3 DNA sequence: TGTGCCAGCAGCGCTCGGGGGGCACGGGATACGCAGTATTTT.

This clonotype was recorded a few times. The V call is TRBV6-2 or TRBV6-3, the J call TRBJ2-1; 9 bases align to TRBD1. The germline V gene has CDR1 MNHEY and CDR2 SVGEGT. The CDR3 covers 15 residues. Losses at the gene ends were 2 bases for V and 7 bases for J; bases not matched to a gene: 6. CDR3 loop: CASSYLGTGRNEQFF. The CDR3 DNA reads TGTGCCAGCAGTTACCTCGGGACAGGGAGAAATGAGCAGTTCTTC.

This clonotype was detected ten times or more. J is TRBJ2-5 and V is TRBV6-1; TRBD2 matches at 12 bases. With 3 bases clipped from V and 1 base from J, the junction kept 3 bases outside the gene matches. Germline CDR1 and CDR2: MNHNS and SASEGT. The CDR3 has 16 amino acids. CDR3 in amino acids: CASSEGLAGIQETQYF. The CDR3 nucleotides are TGTGCCAGCAGTGAGGGACTAGCGGGTATCCAAGAGACCCAGTACTTC.

The chain joins TRBV11-2 to TRBJ2-3; TRBD1 matches at 8 bases. This CDR3 spans 16 amino acids. With V trimmed by 4 bases and J by 3 bases, 9 bases remained unmatched. Germline V gene lookup returns CDR1 SGHAT and CDR2 FQNNGV. CDR3 sequence (DNA): TGTGCCAGCAGCTCTCGACAGGGGCAATGGACAGATACGCAGTATTTT. Translated: CASSSRQGQWTDTQYF.

The gene calls are TRBV7-8 and TRBJ1-1; unclear D gene. CDR3 length: 15 residues. V was cut by 4 bases and J by 5 bases, with 17 bases left in between. CDR1 is SGHVS and CDR2 is FQNEAQ in the germline V gene. As DNA, the CDR3 is TGTGCCAGCAGCTCCCATCCAGTAAGGGAGACTGAAGCTTTCTTT. Protein: CASSSHPVRETEAFF.

V is TRBV25-1 and J is TRBJ2-5; 7 bases fit TRBD1. The CDR3 runs 18 residues. With V trimmed by 3 bases and J by 4 bases, 17 bases remained unmatched. Per germline, CDR1 MGHDK and CDR2 SYGVNS. The CDR3 reads CASSEQARDRISRETQYF. CDR3 nucleotides: TGTGCCAGCAGTGAGCAGGCCCGGGACAGAATCTCCCGAGAGACCCAGTACTTC.

This chain connects TRBV7-9 to TRBJ2-3; 9 bases are shared with TRBD1. Trimming took 5 bases from V and 4 from J; bases not matched to a gene: 10. CDR3 size: 16 residues. Germline CDR1 is SEHNR and CDR2 is FQNEAQ (reference sequence). This CDR3 is CASSPRQGVRADTQYF. The CDR3 bases are TGTGCCAGCAGCCCAAGACAGGGGGTCCGGGCAGATACGCAGTATTTT.

The rearrangement uses TRBV5-1 and TRBJ1-3; no reliable D call. Per the germline V gene, CDR1 is SGHRS and CDR2 is YFSETQ. This CDR3 region has 14 residues. The V end lost 3 bases, the J end lost 2 bases, and 9 bases lay between the germline ends. The CDR3 spells CASSSSLAGNTIYF. CDR3 nucleotides: TGCGCCAGCAGCTCTTCCTTGGCTGGAAACACCATATATTTT. Full variable domain (rest looked up from reference TRBV5-1 and TRBJ1-3): KAGVTQTPRYLIKTRGQQVTLSCSPISGHRSVSWYQQTPGQGLQFLFEYFSETQRNKGNFPGRFSGRQFSNSRSEMNVSTLELGDSALYLCASSSSLAGNTIYFGEGSWLTVV.

This clonotype was seen ten or more times. CDR3 DNA sequence: TGTGCCAGCAGTGAACGGGGGGAATGGAGCAATCAGCCCCAGCATTTT. Amino acid sequence: CASSERGEWSNQPQHF. The rearrangement links TRBV2 to TRBJ1-5; D may be TRBD1 (5 bases). V was cut by 2 bases and J by 1 base, with 12 bases left in between. CDR1 and CDR2 from the germline V gene are SNHLY and FYNNEI. This CDR3 contains 16 residues.

The rearrangement joins TRBV10-3 to TRBJ2-1; 8 bases map to TRBD2. CDR1 is ENHRY, CDR2 SYGVKD, per germline. The CDR3 consists of 17 residues. With 3 bases clipped from V and 4 bases from J, the junction kept 11 bases outside the gene matches. CDR3 DNA: TGTGCCATCAGTGACCTCGGGGGGGGCTATAGTTACAATGAGCAGTTCTTC. Encoded protein: CAISDLGGGYSYNEQFF.

The gene calls are TRBV6-6 and TRBJ2-7; weak D call: TRBD1 (6 bases). CDR3 length: 16 amino acids. Germline-derived CDR1 and CDR2 are MNHNY and SVGAGI (reference sequence). V lost 2 bases to trimming and J lost 4 bases, with 18 bases between them. As DNA, the CDR3 is TGTGCCAGCAGTTACCCCTTGGGGATGGGGACATACGAGCAGTACGTC. Protein product: CASSYPLGMGTYEQYV.